The source of this T cell receptor beta chain is a study of tumor-infiltrating lymphocytes in primary liver carcinoma. Study-level information: Between 4.2 and 10 cm across, the tumors were all of stage T1-T3 N0M0.

The approximately 17-34 mg bulk tissue piece was not sorted before simultaneous RNA and DNA extraction. CDR1 is ENHRY, CDR2 SYGVKD, per germline. The CDR3 is made up of 15 amino acids. V was clipped by 0 bases and J by 0 bases, with 8 bases between them. With around 500 ng total RNA as template and a constant-region primer, TCR beta cDNA was made. TCR beta libraries came from three nested multiplex PCR rounds using slightly modified ARM-PCR. TRBV1-TRBV30 forward and Cbeta reverse primers drove the first two approximately 10-cycle rounds. TCRdb ran MiXCR on the multiplex PCR reads and lists one entry per CDR3 protein. The sample includes about 120,000 distinct CDR3 sequences, 55% to 65% of them seen just once.

The TCR was taken from a woman aged 60-75 years with primary liver carcinoma and hepatitis B virus infection. This chain connects TRBV10-3 to TRBJ1-2; D gene uncertain. Material for sequencing was liver tumor tissue from sampling region 1. The subset denotes: tumor region T1, superior pole. The CDR3 protein is CAISESPCANYGYTF. The CDR3 bases are TGTGCCATCAGTGAGTCCCCGTGCGCTAACTATGGCTACACCTTC.